This TCR beta chain stems from a study of spatial heterogeneity in lung cancer. Looking at the study overall: Every unique TCR and UMI combination, on average, appeared more than ten times in raw reads. Overall study results and limits: Tumor TCRs that were ubiquitous and expanded showed up in blood more at resection than follow-up.

On each TCR cDNA molecule, a unique molecular identifier was present. One entry per CDR3 protein results from TCRdb running MiXCR on the 5' RACE reads. The sample includes 20,000 to 25,000 distinct CDR3 sequences, roughly 4.5% of them seen just once. Documented time point: sample taken at primary tumor resection. Whole RNA from tumor, nontumor lung or frozen PBMC was sequenced unsorted. Around 70 TRACERx patients with early, untreated non-small cell lung cancer donated samples. This clonotype has a count of ten or more. What it recognizes is unknown. The clonotype originates from a male donor with early-stage non-small cell lung cancer. The material was PBMCs, obtained at surgery.

Here the CDR3 DNA reads TGTGCCAGCAGACGAAGGACAGGGTTAAACACTGAAGCTTTCTTT. The encoded protein is CASRRRTGLNTEAFF. V is TRBV27 and J is TRBJ1-1; 8 bases line up with TRBD1. Trimming removed 6 bases from V and 2 bases from J; junction bases left unmatched: 8. From germline, CDR1 is MNHEY and CDR2 SMNVEV (reference sequence). The CDR3 sequence is 15 residues long.